These T cell receptor beta chains were read from a single sample in a study of OX40 agonist ivuxolimab in advanced cancers. Sequencing was performed with immunoSEQ multiplex PCR; in TCRdb, only in-frame clones are kept and a portion is missing. The top ten hold 1.5% to 2% of the sample, which has some 87,000 clones, roughly 87% seen once. This sample comprised CD4+ or CD8+ T cells sorted from blood, obtained in a trial of the OX40 agonist ivuxolimab. These receptors originate from an adult with an advanced solid tumor such as melanoma, head and neck, liver or kidney cancer. CDR3s include the opening cysteine and the closing phenylalanine or tryptophan. Fields, in order: J gene, V gene, D gene, clone size, CDR3 protein, CDR3 DNA. The D gene is left open where the match is weak. A row's size may be missing; if present it is once, few, many or a size class.

TRBJ1-2 | TRBV19 | TRBD1 | - | CASSTLQTGFGYTF | TGTGCCAGTAGCACCCTCCAGACAGGGTTTGGCTACACCTTC
TRBJ2-1 | TRBV9 | - | once | CASSGPGIYYNEQFF | TGTGCCAGCAGCGGCCCCGGGATATACTACAATGAGCAGTTCTTC
TRBJ2-3 | TRBV11-2 | - | - | CASSTGRSNTQYF | TGTGCCAGCAGCACCGGACGGAGTAATACGCAGTATTTT
TRBJ1-1 | TRBV19 | TRBD1 | - | CASGRTGVYTEAFF | TGTGCCAGTGGTCGAACAGGGGTCTATACTGAAGCTTTCTTT
TRBJ2-1 | TRBV30 | TRBD1 | - | CAWTALRGRNEQFF | TGTGCCTGGACCGCTTTGAGGGGGCGGAATGAGCAGTTCTTC
TRBJ1-5 | TRBV19 | TRBD1 | once | CASSPRTGTGSQPQHF | TGTGCCAGTAGTCCGCGAACCGGGACAGGGTCGCAGCCCCAGCATTTT
TRBJ1-1 | TRBV7-2 | - | - | CASSRNRVNTEAFF | TGTGCCAGCAGCCGAAACAGGGTGAACACTGAAGCTTTCTTT
TRBJ1-4 | TRBV29-1 | TRBD1 | - | CSVVPGGNEKLFF | TGCAGCGTTGTGCCAGGGGGTAATGAAAAACTGTTTTTT
TRBJ1-1 | TRBV7-2 | - | - | CASSLGGPGEAFF | TGTGCCAGCAGCTTAGGGGGGCCGGGAGAAGCTTTCTTT
TRBJ1-1 | TRBV19 | - | - | CASGSEQLGTEAFF | TGTGCCAGTGGTTCGGAACAATTGGGAACTGAAGCTTTCTTT
TRBJ1-5 | TRBV7-6 | - | - | CASSQLLGNSQPQHF | TGTGCCAGCAGCCAGCTTCTAGGGAATTCTCAGCCCCAGCATTTT
TRBJ2-2 | TRBV27 | TRBD2 | - | CASRPLRGLVVTGELFF | TGTGCCAGCAGGCCCCTCCGGGGACTAGTTGTCACCGGGGAGCTGTTTTTT
TRBJ2-7 | TRBV29-1 | TRBD2 | - | CSVVQGGGYEQYF | TGCAGCGTTGTTCAGGGCGGGGGGTACGAGCAGTACTTC
TRBJ2-7 | TRBV6-5 | TRBD2 | - | CASSYSPSGRKYF | TGTGCCAGCAGTTACTCCCCCAGCGGGAGAAAGTACTTC
TRBJ2-7 | TRBV7-9 | TRBD1 | once | CASSARQGSRKQYF | TGTGCCAGCAGCGCGCGACAGGGTAGTCGAAAGCAGTACTTC
TRBJ2-5 | TRBV7-8 | TRBD1 | - | CASSLRAGTGERETQYF | TGTGCCAGCAGCCTACGAGCCGGGACAGGGGAGCGAGAGACCCAGTACTTC
TRBJ1-1 | TRBV28 | - | - | CASTRIPWALGTEAFF | TGTGCCAGCACCCGAATCCCCTGGGCTCTTGGCACTGAAGCTTTCTTT
TRBJ2-7 | TRBV10-1 | - | - | CASSESPLTGSYEQYF | TGCGCCAGCAGTGAGTCTCCGCTGACAGGCTCCTACGAGCAGTACTTC
TRBJ1-5 | TRBV28 | TRBD1 | - | CASTVGTGYQPQHF | TGTGCCAGCACGGTCGGGACAGGTTATCAGCCCCAGCATTTT
TRBJ1-1 | TRBV29-1 | - | - | CSGKNFPDTEAFF | TGCAGCGGCAAAAACTTTCCGGACACTGAAGCTTTCTTT
TRBJ1-5 | TRBV27 | TRBD1 | - | CASSFKTGGGQPQHF | TGTGCCAGCAGTTTTAAAACAGGGGGCGGTCAGCCCCAGCATTTT
TRBJ2-1 | TRBV6-5 | - | - | CASRQRGGPYNEQFF | TGTGCCAGCCGACAAAGGGGAGGCCCCTACAATGAGCAGTTCTTC
TRBJ2-1 | TRBV11-3 | - | few | CASSNRDGPNEQFF | TGTGCCAGCAGCAACAGGGACGGTCCCAATGAGCAGTTCTTC
TRBJ2-7 | TRBV30 | TRBD2 | - | CAWRFSGSGGEQYF | TGTGCCTGGAGATTTAGCGGGAGTGGTGGGGAGCAGTACTTC
TRBJ2-2 | TRBV11-3 | - | - | CASSLAIAGDLPGELFF | TGTGCCAGCAGCTTAGCTATCGCAGGGGATCTGCCCGGGGAGCTGTTTTTT
TRBJ2-7 | TRBV6-1 | TRBD2 | - | CASAPWSSGYYEQYF | TGTGCCAGCGCCCCCTGGTCTAGCGGGTACTACGAGCAGTACTTC
TRBJ2-5 | TRBV7-2 | TRBD2 | - | CASSAAGTSQETQYF | TGTGCCAGCAGCGCCGCCGGGACTAGCCAAGAGACCCAGTACTTC
TRBJ2-7 | TRBV6-1 | - | - | CASKRNHEQYF | TGTGCCAGCAAGAGGAACCACGAGCAGTACTTC
TRBJ2-5 | TRBV19 | - | - | CATARRGEGGFETQYF | TGTGCCACCGCACGGAGGGGGGAAGGGGGTTTTGAGACCCAGTACTTC
TRBJ2-5 | TRBV7-9 | TRBD2 | once | CASSLGGTRQTQYF | TGTGCCAGCAGCTTAGGGGGGACTAGACAGACCCAGTACTTC
TRBJ2-7 | TRBV19 | TRBD2 | - | CASSIGRGAYEQYF | TGTGCCAGTAGTATAGGGCGGGGGGCCTACGAGCAGTACTTC
TRBJ2-2 | TRBV7-2 | - | few | CASSSLGGGTVNTGELFF | TGTGCCAGCAGCTCCTTAGGGGGAGGGACAGTTAACACCGGGGAGCTGTTTTTT
TRBJ2-7 | TRBV5-1 | TRBD2 | - | CASSADPGLAANEQYF | TGCGCCAGCAGCGCCGACCCGGGACTAGCGGCGAACGAGCAGTACTTC
TRBJ1-3 | TRBV5-1 | - | - | CASSLGSSFSGNTIYF | TGCGCCAGCAGCTTGGGGAGCAGCTTCTCTGGAAACACCATATATTTT
TRBJ2-7 | TRBV7-2 | TRBD2 | once | CASSFSGKYEQYF | TGTGCCAGCAGCTTTAGCGGGAAGTACGAGCAGTACTTC
TRBJ2-5 | TRBV5-6 | - | - | CASSFLSAGTQYF | TGTGCCAGCAGCTTTTTGAGTGCGGGGACCCAGTACTTC
TRBJ2-7 | TRBV7-9 | TRBD2 | once | CASSESPGLATTYEQYF | TGTGCCAGCAGCGAAAGCCCGGGACTAGCGACCACCTACGAGCAGTACTTC